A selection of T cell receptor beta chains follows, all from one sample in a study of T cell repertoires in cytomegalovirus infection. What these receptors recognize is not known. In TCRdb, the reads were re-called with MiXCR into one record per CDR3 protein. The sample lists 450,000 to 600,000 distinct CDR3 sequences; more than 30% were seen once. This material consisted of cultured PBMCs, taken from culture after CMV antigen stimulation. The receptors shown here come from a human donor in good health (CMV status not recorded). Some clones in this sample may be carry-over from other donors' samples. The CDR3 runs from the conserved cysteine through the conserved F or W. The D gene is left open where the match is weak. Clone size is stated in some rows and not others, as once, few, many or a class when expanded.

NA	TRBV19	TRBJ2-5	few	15	TGTGCCAGTAGTATGGGGGGACAGAGAGAGGAGACCCAGTACTTC	CASSMGGQREETQYF
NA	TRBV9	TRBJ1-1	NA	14	TGTGCCAGCAGCGTAGGACAGCTGAACACTGAAGCTTTCTTT	CASSVGQLNTEAFF
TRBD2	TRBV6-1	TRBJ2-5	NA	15	TGTGCCAGCAGTGCTACCCCCGGGACTAGCGGGGCCCAGAACTTC	CASSATPGTSGAQNF
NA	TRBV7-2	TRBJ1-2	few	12	TGTGCCAGCAGCTTTAACAGGGAAGGCTACACCTTC	CASSFNREGYTF
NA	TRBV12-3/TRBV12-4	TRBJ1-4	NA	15	TGTGCCAGCAGGGGTGCGGGGGGATCGTCAGAAAAACTGTTTTTT	CASRGAGGSSEKLFF
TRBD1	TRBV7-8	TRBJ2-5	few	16	TGTGCCAGCAGGGAACTAGACAGGGGGCTATTGGAGACCCAGTACTTC	CASRELDRGLLETQYF
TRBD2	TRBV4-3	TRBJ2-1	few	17	TGCGCCAGCAGCCGACACGGGACTAGCGGGAGCTACAATGAGCAGTTCTTC	CASSRHGTSGSYNEQFF
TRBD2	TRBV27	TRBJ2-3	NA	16	TGTGCCAGCAGTCCACCTGGGACTAGCGGCACAGATACGCAGTATTTT	CASSPPGTSGTDTQYF
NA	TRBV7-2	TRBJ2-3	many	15	TGTGCCAGCAGCCATGGCGCGGGCCCGGGGAATACGCAGTATTTT	CASSHGAGPGNTQYF
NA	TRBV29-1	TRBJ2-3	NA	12	TGCAGCGTTGGGACTATCACAGATACGCAGTATTTT	CSVGTITDTQYF
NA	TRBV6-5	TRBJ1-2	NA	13	TGTGCCAGCAGGCTGACAGATAACTATGGCTACACCTTC	CASRLTDNYGYTF
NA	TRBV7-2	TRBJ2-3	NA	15	TGTGCCAGCAGCTTAGAAGGGATGGACACAGATACGCAGTATTTT	CASSLEGMDTDTQYF
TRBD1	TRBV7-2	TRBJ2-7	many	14	TGTGCCAGCAGCTCGAGACAGGGTCCCTACGAGCAGTACTTC	CASSSRQGPYEQYF
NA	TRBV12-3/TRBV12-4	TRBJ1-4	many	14	TGTGCCAGCAGTTTAGGGCAGATTAATGAAAAACTGTTTTTT	CASSLGQINEKLFF
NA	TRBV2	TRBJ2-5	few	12	TGTGCCAGCGGTCGGGGAGTGGAGACCCAGTACTTC	CASGRGVETQYF
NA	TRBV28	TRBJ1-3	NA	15	TGTGCCAGCGGCCTGACAGTTTCATCTGGAAACACCATATATTTT	CASGLTVSSGNTIYF
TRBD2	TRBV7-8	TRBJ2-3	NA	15	TGTGCCAGCAGCTTACTAGCGGGAGTTAAAGATACGCAGTATTTT	CASSLLAGVKDTQYF
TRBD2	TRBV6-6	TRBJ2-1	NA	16	TGTGCCAGCAGTTATCTTAGCGGGAGGGAACCCAATGAGCAGTTCTTC	CASSYLSGREPNEQFF
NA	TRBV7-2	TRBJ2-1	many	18	TGTGCCAGCAGCTTAGAGTCTCTGGGGGACACGACCTACAATGAGCAGTTCTTC	CASSLESLGDTTYNEQFF
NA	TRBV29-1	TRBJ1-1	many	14	TGCAGCGTTGGAAACAGGGACATGAACACTGAAGCTTTCTTT	CSVGNRDMNTEAFF
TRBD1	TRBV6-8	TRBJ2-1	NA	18	TGTGCCAGCAGTTCCCGTCGGCGGTGGGACAGGGGAAGATATGAGCAGTTCTTC	CASSSRRRWDRGRYEQFF
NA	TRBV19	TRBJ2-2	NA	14	TGTGCCAGTAGTATTCGGGGAAACACCGGGGAGCTGTTTTTT	CASSIRGNTGELFF
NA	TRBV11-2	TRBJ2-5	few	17	TGTGCCAGCAGCTTGGGCAGGGGGGCGTCGTACCAAGAGACCCAGTACTTC	CASSLGRGASYQETQYF
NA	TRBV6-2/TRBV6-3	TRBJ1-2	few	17	TGTGCCAGCAGTTACCGGCGAGCCTCCAGCCATGACTATGGCTACACCTTC	CASSYRRASSHDYGYTF
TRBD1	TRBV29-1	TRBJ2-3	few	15	TGCAGCGTTGAAGTACAGGGGGGTGGAACAGATACGCAGTATTTT	CSVEVQGGGTDTQYF
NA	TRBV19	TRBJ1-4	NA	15	TGTGCCAGTAGTGCTCCCGGGCGGTCTAATGAAAAACTGTTTTTT	CASSAPGRSNEKLFF
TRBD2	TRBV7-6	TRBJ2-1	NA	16	TGTGCCAGCAGCCCCCGGACTAGCGGGAGCGTGGATGAGCAGTTCTTC	CASSPRTSGSVDEQFF
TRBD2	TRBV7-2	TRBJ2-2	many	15	TGTGCCAGCAGCTTAAGGACTAGCGGGAGCGGGGAGCTGTTTTTT	CASSLRTSGSGELFF
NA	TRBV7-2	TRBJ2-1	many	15	TGTGCCAGCAGCGCCCGCTGGGACTCCTACAATGAGCAGTTCTTC	CASSARWDSYNEQFF
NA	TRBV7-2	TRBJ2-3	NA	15	TGTGCCAGCAGCTTAGCGATCCTAGGAGGCGATACGCAGTATTTT	CASSLAILGGDTQYF
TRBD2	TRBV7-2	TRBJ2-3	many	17	TGTGCCAGCAGCTTAGGAGTCCCGGGCGGGAGGTCAGATACGCAGTATTTT	CASSLGVPGGRSDTQYF
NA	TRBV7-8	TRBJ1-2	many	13	TGTGCCAGCAGCAGAGGGGACATCTATGGCTACACCTTC	CASSRGDIYGYTF
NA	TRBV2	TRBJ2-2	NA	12	TGTGCCAGCAGACTGCACACCGGGGAGCTGTTTTTT	CASRLHTGELFF
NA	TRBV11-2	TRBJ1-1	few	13	TGTGCCAGCAGCTTAAATCCAGCCACTGAAGCTTTCTTT	CASSLNPATEAFF
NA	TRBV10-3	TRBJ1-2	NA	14	TGTGCCACATCCCAGAACAGGGAGAACTATGGCTACACCTTC	CATSQNRENYGYTF
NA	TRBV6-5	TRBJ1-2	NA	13	TGTGCCACCCACCCCGAGACGCACTATGGCTACACCTTC	CATHPETHYGYTF
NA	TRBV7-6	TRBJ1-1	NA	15	TGTGCCAGCAGCGACGGGGCGGGGGGGACCCCTGAAGCTTTCTTT	CASSDGAGGTPEAFF
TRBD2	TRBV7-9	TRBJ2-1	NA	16	TGTGCCAGCAGCCCTCGGAGGGGGACTAGTTTTAATGAGCAGTTCTTC	CASSPRRGTSFNEQFF
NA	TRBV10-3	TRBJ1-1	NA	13	TGTGCCATCAGAGTGGACAGGAACACTGAAGCTTTCTTT	CAIRVDRNTEAFF
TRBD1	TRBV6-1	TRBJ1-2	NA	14	TGTGCCAGCAGTTATGGGACAGGGGGTTATGGCTACACCTTC	CASSYGTGGYGYTF
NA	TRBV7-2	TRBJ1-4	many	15	TGTGCCAGCAGCTTAGGCCGGTCAACTAATGAAAAACTGTTTTTT	CASSLGRSTNEKLFF
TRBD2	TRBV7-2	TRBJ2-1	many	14	TGTGCCAGCAGCCTTGGACTAGCGGGAGTTGAGCAGTTCTTC	CASSLGLAGVEQFF
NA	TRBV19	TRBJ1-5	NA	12	TGTGCCAGTAGTATAGGGGGTCAGCCCCAGCATTTT	CASSIGGQPQHF